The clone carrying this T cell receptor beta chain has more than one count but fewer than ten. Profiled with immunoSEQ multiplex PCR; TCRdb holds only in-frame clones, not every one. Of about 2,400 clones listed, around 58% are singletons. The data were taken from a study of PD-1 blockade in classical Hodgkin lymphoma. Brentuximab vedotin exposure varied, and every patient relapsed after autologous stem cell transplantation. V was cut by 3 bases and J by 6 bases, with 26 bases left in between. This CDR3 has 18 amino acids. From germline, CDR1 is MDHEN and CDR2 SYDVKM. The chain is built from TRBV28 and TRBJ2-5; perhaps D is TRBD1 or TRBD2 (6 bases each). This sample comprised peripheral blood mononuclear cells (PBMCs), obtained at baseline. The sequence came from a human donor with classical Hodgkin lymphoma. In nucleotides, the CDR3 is TGTGCCAGCAGTTTGGCGGGCGCTCGTATGGGGGGCCGAAAGACCCAGTACTTC. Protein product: CASSLAGARMGGRKTQYF.